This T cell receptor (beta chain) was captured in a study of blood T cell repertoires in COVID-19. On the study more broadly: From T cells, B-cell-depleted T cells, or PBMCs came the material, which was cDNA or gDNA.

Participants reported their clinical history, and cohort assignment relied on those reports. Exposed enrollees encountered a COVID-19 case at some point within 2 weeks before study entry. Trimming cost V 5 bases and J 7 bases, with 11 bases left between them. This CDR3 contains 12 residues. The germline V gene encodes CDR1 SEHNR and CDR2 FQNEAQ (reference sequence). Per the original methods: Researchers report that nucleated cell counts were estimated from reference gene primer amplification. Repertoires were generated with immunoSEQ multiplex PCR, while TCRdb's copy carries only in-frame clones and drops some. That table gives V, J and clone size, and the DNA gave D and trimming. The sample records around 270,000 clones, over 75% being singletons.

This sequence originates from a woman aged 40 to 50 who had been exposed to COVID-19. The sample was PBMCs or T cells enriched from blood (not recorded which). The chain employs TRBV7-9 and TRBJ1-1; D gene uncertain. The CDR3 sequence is CASSPLGDEAFF. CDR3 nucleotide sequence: TGTGCCAGCAGCCCCCTAGGTGATGAAGCTTTCTTT.